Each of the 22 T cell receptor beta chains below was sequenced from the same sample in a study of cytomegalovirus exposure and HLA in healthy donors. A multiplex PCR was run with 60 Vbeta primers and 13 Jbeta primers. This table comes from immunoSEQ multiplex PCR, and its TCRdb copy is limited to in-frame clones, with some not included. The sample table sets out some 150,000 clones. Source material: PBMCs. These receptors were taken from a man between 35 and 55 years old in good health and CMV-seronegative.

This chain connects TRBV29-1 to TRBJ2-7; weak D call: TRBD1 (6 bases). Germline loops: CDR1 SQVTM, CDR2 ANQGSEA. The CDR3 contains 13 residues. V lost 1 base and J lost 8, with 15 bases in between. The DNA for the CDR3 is TGCAGCGTTGAAGTTAGTGGACAGCCACAGCAGTACTTC. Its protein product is CSVEVSGQPQQYF.

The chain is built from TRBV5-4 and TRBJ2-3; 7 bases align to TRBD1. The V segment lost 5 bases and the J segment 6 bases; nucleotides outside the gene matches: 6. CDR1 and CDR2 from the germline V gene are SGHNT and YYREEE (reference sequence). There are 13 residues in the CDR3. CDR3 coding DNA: TGTGCCAGCAGTTCAGGACAGGCGGATACGCAGTATTTT. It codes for CASSSGQADTQYF.

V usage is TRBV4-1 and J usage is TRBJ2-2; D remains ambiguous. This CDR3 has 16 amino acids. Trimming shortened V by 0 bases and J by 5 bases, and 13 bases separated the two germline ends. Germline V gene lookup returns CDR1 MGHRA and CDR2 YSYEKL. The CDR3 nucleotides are TGCGCCAGCAGCCAAGAAAGGTCAGGTACGACCGGGGAGCTGTTTTTT. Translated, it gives CASSQERSGTTGELFF.

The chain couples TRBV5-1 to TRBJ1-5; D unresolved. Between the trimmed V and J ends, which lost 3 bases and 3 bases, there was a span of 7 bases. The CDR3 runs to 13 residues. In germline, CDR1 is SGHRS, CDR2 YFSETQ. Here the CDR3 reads CASSSVPNQPQHF. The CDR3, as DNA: TGCGCCAGCAGCTCGGTTCCCAATCAGCCCCAGCATTTT.

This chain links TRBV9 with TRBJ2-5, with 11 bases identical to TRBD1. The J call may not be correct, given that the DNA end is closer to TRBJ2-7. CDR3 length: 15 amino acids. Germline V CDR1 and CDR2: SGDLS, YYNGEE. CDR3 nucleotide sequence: TGTGCCAGCAGCGACTCCGGGACAGGGGGAGACGAGCAGTACTTC. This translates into CASSDSGTGGDEQYF.

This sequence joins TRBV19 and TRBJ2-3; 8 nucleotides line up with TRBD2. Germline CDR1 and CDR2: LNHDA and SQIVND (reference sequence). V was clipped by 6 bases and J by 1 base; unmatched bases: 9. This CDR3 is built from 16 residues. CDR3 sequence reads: CASSDPGGGGTDTQYF. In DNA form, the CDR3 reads TGTGCCAGTAGCGACCCCGGGGGGGGTGGCACAGATACGCAGTATTTT.

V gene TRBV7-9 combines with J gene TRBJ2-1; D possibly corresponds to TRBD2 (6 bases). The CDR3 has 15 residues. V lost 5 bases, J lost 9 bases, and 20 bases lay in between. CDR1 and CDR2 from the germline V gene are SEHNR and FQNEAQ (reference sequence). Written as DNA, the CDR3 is TGTGCCAGCAGCCCGATTGGCAGGGCGGAGGGTGAGCAGTTCTTC. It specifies CASSPIGRAEGEQFF.

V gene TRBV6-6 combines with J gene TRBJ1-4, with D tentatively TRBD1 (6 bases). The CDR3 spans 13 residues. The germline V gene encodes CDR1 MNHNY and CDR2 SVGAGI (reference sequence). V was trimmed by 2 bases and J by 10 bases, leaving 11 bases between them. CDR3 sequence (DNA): TGTGCCAGCAGTTACGAAACAGGGAGAAAACTGTTTTTT. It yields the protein CASSYETGRKLFF.

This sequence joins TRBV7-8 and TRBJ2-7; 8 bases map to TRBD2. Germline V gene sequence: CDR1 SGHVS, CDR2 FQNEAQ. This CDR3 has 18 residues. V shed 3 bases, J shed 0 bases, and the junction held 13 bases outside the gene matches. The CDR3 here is CASSLGLVATLGSYEQYF. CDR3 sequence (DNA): TGTGCCAGCAGCTTGGGACTAGTGGCCACATTGGGCTCCTACGAGCAGTACTTC.

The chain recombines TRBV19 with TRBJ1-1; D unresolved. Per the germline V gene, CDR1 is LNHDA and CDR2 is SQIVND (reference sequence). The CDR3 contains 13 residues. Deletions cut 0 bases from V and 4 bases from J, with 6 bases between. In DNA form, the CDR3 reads TGTGCCAGTAGTATAGACCTGAGCACTGAAGCTTTCTTT. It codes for CASSIDLSTEAFF.

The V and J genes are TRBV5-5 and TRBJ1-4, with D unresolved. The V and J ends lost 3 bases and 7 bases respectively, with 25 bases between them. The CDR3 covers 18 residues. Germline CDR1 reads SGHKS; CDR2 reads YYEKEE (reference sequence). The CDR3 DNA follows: TGTGCCAGCAGCTCACTGGCGGGGTATGGGGTTAACGGTGAAAAACTGTTTTTT. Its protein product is CASSSLAGYGVNGEKLFF.

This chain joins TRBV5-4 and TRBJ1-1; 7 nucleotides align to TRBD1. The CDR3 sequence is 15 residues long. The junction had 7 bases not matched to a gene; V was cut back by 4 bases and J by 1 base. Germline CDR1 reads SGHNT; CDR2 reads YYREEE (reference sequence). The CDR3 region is CASSTFDRANTEAFF. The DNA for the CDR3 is TGTGCCAGCAGCACCTTTGACAGGGCGAACACTGAAGCTTTCTTT.

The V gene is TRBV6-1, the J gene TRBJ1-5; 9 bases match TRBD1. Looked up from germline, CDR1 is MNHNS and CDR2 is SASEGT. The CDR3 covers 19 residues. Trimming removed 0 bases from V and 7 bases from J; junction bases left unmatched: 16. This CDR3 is CASSEASRDRERAGQPQHF. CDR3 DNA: TGTGCCAGCAGTGAAGCGTCCCGGGACAGGGAGCGGGCCGGGCAGCCCCAGCATTTT.

The CDR3 reads CASSATGGGGNTIYF. The CDR3 nucleotides read TGCGCCAGCAGCGCAACAGGGGGCGGTGGAAACACCATATATTTT. V and J are TRBV5-1 and TRBJ1-3; 9 positions agree with TRBD1. There are 15 residues in the CDR3. J lost 3 bases, V lost 4 bases, and 5 bases had no gene match. CDR1 is SGHRS, CDR2 YFSETQ, per germline.

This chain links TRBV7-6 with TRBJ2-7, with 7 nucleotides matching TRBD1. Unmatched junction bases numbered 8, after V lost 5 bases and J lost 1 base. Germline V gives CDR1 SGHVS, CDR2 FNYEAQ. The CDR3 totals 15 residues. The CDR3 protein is CASSAQPGQSYEQYF. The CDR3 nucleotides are TGTGCCAGCAGCGCCCAGCCGGGACAGTCCTACGAGCAGTACTTC.

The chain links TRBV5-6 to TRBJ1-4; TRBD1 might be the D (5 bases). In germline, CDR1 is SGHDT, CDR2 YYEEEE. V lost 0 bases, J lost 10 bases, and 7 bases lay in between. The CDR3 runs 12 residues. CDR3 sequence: CASSLEGAKLFF. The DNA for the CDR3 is TGTGCCAGCAGCTTGGAAGGGGCAAAACTGTTTTTT.

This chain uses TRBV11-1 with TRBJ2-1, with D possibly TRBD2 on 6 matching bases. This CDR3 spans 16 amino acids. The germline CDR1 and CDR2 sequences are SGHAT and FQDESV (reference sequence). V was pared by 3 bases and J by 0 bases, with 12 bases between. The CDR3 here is CASSFGGSFSYNEQFF. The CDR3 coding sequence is TGTGCCAGCAGCTTTGGGGGGTCCTTCTCCTACAATGAGCAGTTCTTC.

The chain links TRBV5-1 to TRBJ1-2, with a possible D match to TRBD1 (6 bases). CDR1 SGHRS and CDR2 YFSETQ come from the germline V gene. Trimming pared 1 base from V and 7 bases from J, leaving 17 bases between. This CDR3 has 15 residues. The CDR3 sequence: CASSLLRGTSTGYTF. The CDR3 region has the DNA TGCGCCAGCAGCTTGCTAAGGGGGACATCTACTGGCTACACCTTC.

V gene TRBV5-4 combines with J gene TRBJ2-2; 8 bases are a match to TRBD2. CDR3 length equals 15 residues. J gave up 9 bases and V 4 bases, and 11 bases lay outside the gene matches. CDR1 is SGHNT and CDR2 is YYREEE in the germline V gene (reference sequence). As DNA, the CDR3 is TGTGCCAGCAGCCCGGGGGCGGGGGGTCCCCGGGAGCTGTTTTTT. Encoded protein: CASSPGAGGPRELFF.

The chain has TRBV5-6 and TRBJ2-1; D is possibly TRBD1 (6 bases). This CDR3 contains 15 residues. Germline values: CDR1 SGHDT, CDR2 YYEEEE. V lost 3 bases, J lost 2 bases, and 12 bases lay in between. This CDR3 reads CASSSQDSTYNEQFF. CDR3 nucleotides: TGTGCCAGCAGCTCACAGGACAGTACCTACAATGAGCAGTTCTTC.

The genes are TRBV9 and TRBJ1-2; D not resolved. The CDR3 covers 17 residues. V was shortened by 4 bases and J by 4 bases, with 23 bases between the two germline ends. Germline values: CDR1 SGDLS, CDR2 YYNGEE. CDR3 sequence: CASSPNPREGATYGYTF. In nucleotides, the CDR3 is TGTGCCAGCAGCCCAAACCCAAGGGAGGGAGCTACCTATGGCTACACCTTC. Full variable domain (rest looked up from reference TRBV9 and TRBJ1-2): DSGVTQTPKHLITATGQRVTLRCSPRSGDLSVYWYQQSLDQGLQFLIQYYNGEERAKGNILERFSAQQFPDLHSELNLSSLELGDSALYFCASSPNPREGATYGYTFGSGTRLTVV.

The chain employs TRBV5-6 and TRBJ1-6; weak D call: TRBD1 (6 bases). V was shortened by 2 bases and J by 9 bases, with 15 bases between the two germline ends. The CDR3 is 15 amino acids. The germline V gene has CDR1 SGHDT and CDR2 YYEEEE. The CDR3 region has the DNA TGTGCCAGCAGCTTTCTCGGGGGGCGAGGTTCACCCCTCCACTTT. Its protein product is CASSFLGGRGSPLHF.